This TCR beta chain comes out of a study of regulatory dendritic cells for organ transplantation (dated by TCRdb to between 2016 and 2019). About the full investigation: Sorted naive and memory CD4+ and CD8+ T cells had their TCRbeta repertoires sequenced both before and after allostimulation with either regulatory or mature dendritic cells. Results the study describes overall, beyond this receptor: In both subjects, allostimulation led to expansion of memory CD8+ clones, although regulatory dendritic cells appeared to cause more limited expansion than mature dendritic cells did. Only a couple of subjects were sequenced, and the authors noted considerable between-individual heterogeneity in the alloreactive memory CD8+ T cell pool. Of the resting subsets, the one holding the most alloreactive TCR clonotypes was memory CD8+ T cells. Repertoires were highly diverse in naive CD4+ and CD8+ T cells, less diverse in memory cells, and most oligoclonal in memory CD8+ cells.

Comment on this clone: Its antigen remains unidentified. No base qualities exist here, and no much larger clone lies one base off it.

Inclusive of the bounding cysteine and phenylalanine, the CDR3 is 16 residues long. Just CDR3 DNA is preserved here, 48 bases in frame from base 1. As encoded in the germline V gene, CDR1 is SGHRS while CDR2 is YFSETQ. V is pared back by 5 bases and J by 6 bases, with 20 bases lying between the germline termini. FACS was used to sort naive T cells as CD45RA+ cells and memory T cells as CD45RO+ CD4+ or CD8+ cells. T cells for TCR sequencing came from two healthy control subjects. Unstimulated sorted T cell subsets served as baseline controls for the mixed lymphocyte reactions. The Qiagen DNeasy Blood & Tissue Kit was used to extract genomic DNA. Multiplexed two-step PCR with Vbeta-specific forward primers and Jbeta-specific reverse primers was used to amplify TCRbeta CDR3 regions. TCRbeta libraries were sequenced on an Illumina instrument through the immunoSEQ service. Turning to the authors' computational methods: V, D and J genes were assigned using IMGT annotation, and counts were corrected for multiplex PCR bias using synthetic CDR3 analogues. In the immunoSEQ Analyzer, repertoire clonality was calculated as one minus normalized Shannon entropy. Whether a clone counted as expanded was decided by Fisher's exact test with Benjamini-Hochberg false discovery rate control and a two-tailed cutoff of P<0.01. TCRdb limited this immuneACCESS table to in-frame rearrangements with V and J called. A share of clones is missing; checked studies link under half to unresolved V genes, and the rest is unexplained. That table is the source of V, J and clone size, and D and trimming were worked out from the DNA. Here the sample has some 35,000 clones; roughly nine tenths occur a single time. In total, the top ten clones hold over 0.055% of the sample.

The source is a human donor in good health. The rearranged chain carries TRBV5-1 and TRBJ1-4; possibly the D gene is TRBD1, per 5 matching bases. Specimen: naive CD4+ T cells from blood. The cell subset or site label on this specimen signifies: CD45RA+ naive T cells. CDR3 sequence: CASSPGLVTRDEKLFF. DNA sequence: TGCGCCAGCAGTCCAGGGTTAGTCACGAGGGATGAAAAACTGTTTTTT.